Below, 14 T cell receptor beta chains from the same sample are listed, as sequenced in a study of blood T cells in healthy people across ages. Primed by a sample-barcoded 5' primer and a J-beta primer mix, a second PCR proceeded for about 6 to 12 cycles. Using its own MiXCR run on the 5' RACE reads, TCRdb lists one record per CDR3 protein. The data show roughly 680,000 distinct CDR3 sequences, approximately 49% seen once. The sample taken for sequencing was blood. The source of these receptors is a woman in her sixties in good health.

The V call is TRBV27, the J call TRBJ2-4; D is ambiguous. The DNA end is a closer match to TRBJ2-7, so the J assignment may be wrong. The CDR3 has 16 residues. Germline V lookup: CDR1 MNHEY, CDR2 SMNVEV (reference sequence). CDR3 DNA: TGTGCCAGCAGTTTAGGAAGCCCTGACGGCTCCTACGAGCAGTACTTC. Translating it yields CASSLGSPDGSYEQYF.

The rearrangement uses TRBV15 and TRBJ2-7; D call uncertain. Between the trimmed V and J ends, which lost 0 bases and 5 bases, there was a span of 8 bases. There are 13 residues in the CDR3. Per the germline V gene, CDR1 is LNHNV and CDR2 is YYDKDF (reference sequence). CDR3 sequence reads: CATSRDRGHEQYF. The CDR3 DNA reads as TGTGCCACCAGCAGAGATCGTGGTCACGAGCAGTACTTC.

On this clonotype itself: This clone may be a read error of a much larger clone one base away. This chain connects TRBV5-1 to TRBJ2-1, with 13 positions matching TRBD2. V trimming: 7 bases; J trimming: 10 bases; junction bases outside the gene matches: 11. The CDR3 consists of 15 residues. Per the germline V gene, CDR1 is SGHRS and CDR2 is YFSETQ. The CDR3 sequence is CASQGTSGTGREQFF. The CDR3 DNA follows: TGCGCCAGCCAAGGGACTAGCGGGACGGGAAGGGAGCAGTTCTTC.

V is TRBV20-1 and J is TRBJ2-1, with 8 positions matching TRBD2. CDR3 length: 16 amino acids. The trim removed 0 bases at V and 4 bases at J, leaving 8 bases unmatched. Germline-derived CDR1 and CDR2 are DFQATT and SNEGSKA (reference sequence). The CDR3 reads CSARDQSGGRYNEQFF. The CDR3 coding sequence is TGCAGTGCTAGAGATCAAAGCGGGGGCAGATACAATGAGCAGTTCTTC.

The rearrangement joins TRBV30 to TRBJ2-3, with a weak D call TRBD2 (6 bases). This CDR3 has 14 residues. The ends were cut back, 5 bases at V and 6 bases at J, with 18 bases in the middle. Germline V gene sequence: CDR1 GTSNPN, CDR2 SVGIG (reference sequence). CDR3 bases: TGTGCCTGGGGCCCGGGGGTGGTGTCGGATACGCAGTATTTT. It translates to CAWGPGVVSDTQYF.

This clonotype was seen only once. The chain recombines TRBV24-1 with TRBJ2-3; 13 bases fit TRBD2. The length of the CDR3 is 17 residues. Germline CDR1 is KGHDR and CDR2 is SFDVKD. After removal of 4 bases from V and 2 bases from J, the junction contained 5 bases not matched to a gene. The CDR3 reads CATSDPTSGRATDTQYF. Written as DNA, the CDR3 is TGTGCCACCAGTGACCCTACTAGCGGGAGGGCCACAGATACGCAGTATTTT.

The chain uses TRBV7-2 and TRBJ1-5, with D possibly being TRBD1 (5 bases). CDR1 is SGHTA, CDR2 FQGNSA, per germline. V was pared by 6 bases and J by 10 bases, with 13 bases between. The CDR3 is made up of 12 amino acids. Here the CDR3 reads CASSWGLGPQHF. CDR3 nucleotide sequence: TGTGCCAGCAGTTGGGGCTTGGGCCCCCAGCATTTT.

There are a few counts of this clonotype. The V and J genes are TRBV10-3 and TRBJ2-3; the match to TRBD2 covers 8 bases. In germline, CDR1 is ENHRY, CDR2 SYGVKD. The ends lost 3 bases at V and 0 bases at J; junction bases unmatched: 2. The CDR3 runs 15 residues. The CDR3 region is CAISERTSSTDTQYF. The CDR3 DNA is TGTGCCATCAGTGAAAGGACTAGCAGCACAGATACGCAGTATTTT.

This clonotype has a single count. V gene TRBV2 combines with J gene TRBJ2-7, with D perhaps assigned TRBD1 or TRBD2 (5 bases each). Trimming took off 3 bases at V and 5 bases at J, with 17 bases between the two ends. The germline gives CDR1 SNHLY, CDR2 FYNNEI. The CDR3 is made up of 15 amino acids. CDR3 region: CASSEVVRGKHEQYF. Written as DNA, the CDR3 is TGTGCCAGCAGTGAGGTTGTGAGGGGAAAGCACGAGCAGTACTTC.

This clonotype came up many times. The CDR3 spells CASSLVQGELHF. CDR3 nucleotide sequence: TGCGCCAGCAGCTTGGTACAGGGAGAGCTCCACTTT. V and J are TRBV5-1 and TRBJ1-6, with D possibly being TRBD1 (6 bases). Germline-derived CDR1 and CDR2 are SGHRS and YFSETQ. This CDR3 has 12 residues. Trimming left V 0 bases short and J 16 bases short, with 11 bases between.

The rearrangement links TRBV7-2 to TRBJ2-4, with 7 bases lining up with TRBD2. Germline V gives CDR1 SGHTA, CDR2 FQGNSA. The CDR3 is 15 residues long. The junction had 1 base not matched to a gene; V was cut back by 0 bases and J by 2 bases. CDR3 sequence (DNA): TGTGCCAGCAGCTTAGCCGGGACTACCAAAAACATTCAGTACTTC. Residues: CASSLAGTTKNIQYF.

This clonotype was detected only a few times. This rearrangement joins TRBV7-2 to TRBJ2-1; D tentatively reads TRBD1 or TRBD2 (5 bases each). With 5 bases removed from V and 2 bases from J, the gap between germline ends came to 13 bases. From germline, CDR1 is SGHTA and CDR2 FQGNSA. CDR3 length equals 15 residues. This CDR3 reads CASSPGTLTYNEQFF. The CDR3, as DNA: TGTGCCAGCAGCCCCGGGACCCTAACCTACAATGAGCAGTTCTTC.

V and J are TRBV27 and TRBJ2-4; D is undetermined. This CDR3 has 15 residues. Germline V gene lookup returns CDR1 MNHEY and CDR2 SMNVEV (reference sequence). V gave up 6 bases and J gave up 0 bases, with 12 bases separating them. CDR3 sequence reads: CASRGNGLAKNIQYF. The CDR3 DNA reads TGTGCCAGCAGAGGGAATGGTCTAGCCAAAAACATTCAGTACTTC.

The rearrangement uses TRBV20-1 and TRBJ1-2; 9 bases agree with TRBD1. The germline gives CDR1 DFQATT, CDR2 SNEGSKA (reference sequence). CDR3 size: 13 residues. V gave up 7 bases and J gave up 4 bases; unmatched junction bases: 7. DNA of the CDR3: TGCAGTGTATTAACGGGACAGGGCTATGGCTACACCTTC. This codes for CSVLTGQGYGYTF.